Within the sample, the clone carrying this T cell receptor (beta chain) is hyperexpanded (1% or more). Here immunoSEQ multiplex PCR was the method, and the copy in TCRdb shows in-frame clones only, minus some. The top ten clones hold around 20% of a sample with 1,200 to 1,500 clones, around four fifths of them seen once. The CDR3 runs to 18 residues. V trimming: 4 bases; J trimming: 8 bases; junction bases outside the gene matches: 20. Germline assignment: CDR1 MNHEY and CDR2 SMNVEV (reference sequence). The data are from a study of brain metastases from non-small cell lung cancer. V and J are TRBV27 and TRBJ2-1, with 7 bases matching TRBD1. The TCR originated in a donor at least 40 years old with non-small cell lung cancer. Input material: tumor-adjacent normal tissue. CDR3 nucleotide sequence: TGTGCCAGCAGTTCGTACTATTTGGACCTCAACACAGGGGATGAGCAGTTCTTC. Its translation: CASSSYYLDLNTGDEQFF.